The clone carrying this T cell receptor (beta chain) was detected a few times. Data came from immunoSEQ multiplex PCR; TCRdb stores just in-frame clones and leaves some out. This table holds roughly 97,000 clones, approximately 80% found once. This record comes from a study of blood T cell repertoires in COVID-19. CDR3 length: 12 amino acids. CDR1 and CDR2 (germline): SNHLY, FYNNEI. V lost 11 bases, J lost 0 bases, and 3 bases stayed unmatched. Input material: peripheral blood. This receptor was obtained from a man in his fifties or sixties with acute or convalescent COVID-19. The V call is TRBV2, the J call TRBJ2-7; TRBD1 matches 8 bases. The CDR3 DNA sequence: TGTGCCGGTCAGGGGGCCTCCTACGAGCAGTACTTC. Amino acids: CAGQGASYEQYF. The full variable domain, its missing parts supplied by reference TRBV2 and TRBJ2-7, is EPEVTQTPSHQVTQMGQEVILRCVPISNHLYFYWYRQILGQKVEFLVSFYNNEISEKSEIFDDQFSVERPDGSNFTLKIRSTKLEDSAMYFCAGQGASYEQYFGPGTRLTVT.